Each of the 13 T cell receptor beta chains below was sequenced from the same sample in a study of blood T cell repertoires in COVID-19. Method: immunoSEQ multiplex PCR; TCRdb's copy keeps in-frame clones and lacks some. The sample consists of 95,000 to 150,000 clones, around 63% of them appearing once. The source material was peripheral blood. These receptors originate from a woman aged 65 to 85 with acute or convalescent COVID-19.

The J gene is TRBJ1-2, the V gene TRBV19, with 11 bases lining up with TRBD1. The V gene's germline CDR1 is LNHDA and CDR2 SQIVND (reference sequence). CDR3 length: 14 residues. Trimming removed 6 bases from V and 3 bases from J; junction bases left unmatched: 3. Written as DNA, the CDR3 is TGTGCCAGTAGAATGGGACAGGGGGACTATGGCTACACCTTC. It yields the protein CASRMGQGDYGYTF.

A remark on this clone: The junction departs from germline at one end; a sequencing error may be responsible. Other nucleotide sequences in the sample specify the same CDR3. The rearrangement uses TRBV6-2 or TRBV6-3 and TRBJ1-5; TRBD1 might be the D (5 bases). CDR3 size: 18 residues. CDR1 and CDR2 from the germline V gene are MNHEY and SVGEGT. CDR3 coding DNA: TGTGCCAGTAGTTACTCTCGGGCAGGGTTGTCCCATTATCAGCCCCAGCATTTT. Translated, it gives CASSYSRAGLSHYQPQHF.

As regards this clone: This CDR3 is also generated by other DNA sequences in the sample. V and J are TRBV7-6 and TRBJ2-1; 8 bases line up with TRBD1. Germline V CDR1 and CDR2: SGHVS, FNYEAQ. Trimming took 1 base from V and 7 from J; bases not matched to a gene: 6. The length of the CDR3 is 15 residues. For the CDR3, the DNA is TGTGCCAGCAGCTTAGGGCAGGGGGCGCGTAATGAGCAGTTCTTC. This sequence encodes CASSLGQGARNEQFF.

The chain has TRBV6-1 and TRBJ1-4, with unresolved D. Trimming left V 1 base short and J 8 bases short, with 8 bases between. This CDR3 has 13 amino acids. The germline gives CDR1 MNHNS, CDR2 SASEGT. This chain's CDR3 is CASSEGGIEKLFF. In DNA form, the CDR3 reads TGTGCCAGCAGTGAAGGAGGGATAGAAAAACTGTTTTTT.

The sample holds a few counts of this clone. The rearrangement joins TRBV6-5 to TRBJ2-5, with D perhaps TRBD2 (6 bases). Trimming left V 7 bases short and J 1 base short, with 13 bases between. The CDR3 totals 14 residues. Looked up from germline, CDR1 is MNHEY and CDR2 is SVGAGI. CDR3 coding DNA: TGTGCCAGCAATTCCATGGGGGGCCAAGAGACCCAGTACTTC. Protein product: CASNSMGGQETQYF.

This clone was recorded a few times. The genes are TRBV11-3 and TRBJ1-1; D call uncertain. CDR1 and CDR2 from the germline V gene are SGHNT and YENEEA. The CDR3 has 13 amino acids. V lost 4 bases and J 3 bases, leaving 9 bases between the germline ends. The CDR3 is CASSYGEDTEAFF. The DNA of the CDR3 is TGTGCCAGCAGCTATGGGGAGGACACTGAAGCTTTCTTT.

This chain joins TRBV3-1 (or the pseudogene TRBV3-2) and TRBJ2-2; D unresolved. CDR3 size: 12 residues. Trimming removed 1 base from V and 6 bases from J, with 3 bases in between. From germline, CDR1 is LGHDT and CDR2 YNNKEL (reference sequence). The CDR3 here is CASSQVAGELFF. CDR3 DNA: TGTGCCAGCAGCCAAGTAGCCGGGGAGCTGTTTTTT.

The J gene is TRBJ2-3, the V gene TRBV29-1; 12 nucleotides match TRBD2. The CDR3 length is 14 residues. The V gene's germline CDR1 is SQVTM and CDR2 ANQGSEA. V shed 6 bases, J shed 4 bases, and the junction held 5 bases outside the gene matches. This CDR3 is CSVGTSGLADTQYF. CDR3 coding DNA: TGCAGCGTCGGGACTAGCGGGTTGGCAGATACGCAGTATTTT.

This clone was found once. This CDR3 is missing its conserved last phenylalanine or tryptophan, likely due to a read error. The V and J genes are TRBV7-9 and TRBJ2-2; D perhaps matches TRBD2 (6 bases). Germline CDR1 is SEHNR and CDR2 is FQNEAQ (reference sequence). V was pared by 6 bases and J by 5 bases, with 13 bases between. CDR3 length: 14 amino acids. The chain's CDR3 is CASSSERATGELFL. DNA of the CDR3: TGTGCCAGCAGTTCCGAGCGGGCGACCGGGGAGCTGTTTCTT.

The chain combines TRBV6-2 or TRBV6-3 with TRBJ1-1; 7 positions match TRBD1. Germline V gene data show CDR1 as MNHEY and CDR2 as SVGEGT. V trimming: 5 bases; J trimming: 1 base; junction bases outside the gene matches: 4. There are 14 residues in the CDR3. The DNA of the CDR3 is TGTGCCAGCAGTGGAGACAGGGCGAACACTGAAGCTTTCTTT. As protein: CASSGDRANTEAFF.

The chain combines TRBV10-2 with TRBJ1-5; a possible D gene is TRBD1 (5 bases). Germline V gene data show CDR1 as WSHSY and CDR2 as SAAADI. The CDR3 covers 14 residues. V was shortened by 3 bases and J by 10 bases, with 16 bases between the two germline ends. CDR3 region: CASSEDRTRAPQHF. The DNA for the CDR3 is TGCGCCAGCAGTGAAGACAGAACGAGAGCTCCCCAGCATTTT.

This clone was seen many times. This chain uses TRBV7-2 with TRBJ2-7; TRBD2 aligns across 8 bases. This CDR3 has 17 residues. Trimming took 3 bases from V and 1 from J; bases not matched to a gene: 11. The germline CDR1 and CDR2 sequences are SGHTA and FQGNSA. As DNA, the CDR3 is TGTGCCAGCAGCTTTATGCCCCTGAGCGGGGGATCCTACGAGCAGTACTTC. Protein product: CASSFMPLSGGSYEQYF.

In its sample, this clone was seen once. The chain uses TRBV29-1 and TRBJ2-1; TRBD2 matches 7 bases. J gave up 5 bases and V 6 bases, and 10 bases lay outside the gene matches. Germline CDR1 is SQVTM and CDR2 is ANQGSEA. The CDR3 totals 14 residues. The CDR3, as DNA: TGCAGCGTCAAGGGGCGGGAGTATAACAATGAGCAGTTCTTC. As protein: CSVKGREYNNEQFF.